This T cell receptor beta chain was captured in a study of blood T cell repertoires in COVID-19. Study summary: Acute and convalescent COVID-19 specimens originated in the United States, Italy and Spain. Sources were T cells, B-cell-depleted T cells, or PBMCs; the material itself was cDNA or gDNA.

Germline lookup yields CDR1 ENHRY and CDR2 SYGVKD. The V end lost 3 bases, the J end lost 7 bases, and 6 bases lay between the germline ends. The CDR3 consists of 11 residues. In the original analysis: Estimated nucleated cell counts came from reference gene primer amplification. Some clones are missing from TCRdb's copy, which holds only in-frame ones; the method was immunoSEQ multiplex PCR. V and J calls and clone size are as listed in that table; D and trimming were resolved from the DNA. In the table there are approximately 230,000 clones, about four fifths of which are singletons. The chain carries TRBV10-3 and TRBJ1-1, with D hard to call. The specimen was peripheral blood. The receptor was isolated from a man older than 75 with acute or convalescent COVID-19. CDR3 DNA: TGTGCCATCAGTGATAGCTATGAAGCTTTCTTT. It is translated as CAISDSYEAFF.